These T cell receptor beta chains were read from a single sample in a study of CD8 T cells in Susac syndrome. TCRdb re-derived calls from the immunoSEQ multiplex PCR reads in MiXCR, one entry per CDR3 protein. The repertoire holds 75,000 or so distinct CDR3 sequences, with about 93% as singletons. Sequenced input: CD8+ T cells from PBMCs. The receptors were gathered from a human donor with Susac syndrome. The CDR3 runs from the conserved cysteine through the conserved F or W. Fields, in order: CDR3 length, V gene, D gene, J gene, clone size, CDR3 DNA, CDR3 protein. A D gene is named only where the DNA matches it firmly. Clone sizes are given selectively: once, few, many, or a class where the clone is expanded.

16	TRBV15	TRBD1	TRBJ1-5	-	TGTGCCACGAACGACAGGGAACGGGGTAGCAATCAGCCCCAGCATTTT	CATNDRERGSNQPQHF
15	TRBV19	-	TRBJ1-5	-	TGTGCCAGTAGCGAAGGACAGCATAGCAATCAGCCCCAGCATTTT	CASSEGQHSNQPQHF
13	TRBV30	-	TRBJ1-1	-	TGTGCCTGGAGTCCGAACTGGAACACTGAAGCTTTCTTT	CAWSPNWNTEAFF
13	TRBV29-1	-	TRBJ2-5	-	TGCAGCGTTGGAGCCAGCGGCCAAGAGACCCAGTACTTC	CSVGASGQETQYF
14	TRBV3-1	-	TRBJ1-2	-	TGTGCCAGCAGCCAAGATTGGGGTAACTATGGCTACACCTTC	CASSQDWGNYGYTF
14	TRBV20-1	-	TRBJ2-1	-	TGCAGTGCTGCCCAGGTCGGACCCTACAATGAGCAGTTCTTC	CSAAQVGPYNEQFF
11	TRBV21-1	-	TRBJ2-7	-	TGTGCCAGCAGTGCACCGTGCGAGCAGTACTTC	CASSAPCEQYF
16	TRBV12-5	-	TRBJ2-5	-	TGTGCTAGTGGTTGGCACCGGGACACCTACGGAGAGACCCAGTACTTC	CASGWHRDTYGETQYF
13	TRBV30	TRBD1	TRBJ2-7	-	TGTGCCTGGAGTTGGGACAGGGGCTACGAGCAGTACTTC	CAWSWDRGYEQYF
17	TRBV12-3/TRBV12-4	TRBD2	TRBJ2-1	-	TGTGCCAGCAGTTTACTTCCGGAGGCTAGCGGGAGCAATGAGCAGTTCTTC	CASSLLPEASGSNEQFF
13	TRBV12-3/TRBV12-4	-	TRBJ2-5	-	TGTGCCAGCAGTTTTGGGGAACAAGAGACCCAGTACTTC	CASSFGEQETQYF
15	TRBV10-3	-	TRBJ2-5	-	TGTGCCATCAGTGAGTTCTTCACAGGGTTGGAGACCCAGTACTTC	CAISEFFTGLETQYF
16	TRBV27	-	TRBJ1-2	few	TGTGCCAGCAGTTCGGGAGGTGGGGGTATCCACTATGGCTACACCTTC	CASSSGGGGIHYGYTF
16	TRBV9	-	TRBJ2-2	-	TGTGCCAGCAGCGTAGCAGGTCAGGGAAGCACCGGGGAGCTGTTTTTT	CASSVAGQGSTGELFF
13	TRBV29-1	-	TRBJ2-7	-	TGCAGCGTTGAAGTAGGTGGTACCTACGAGCAGTACTTC	CSVEVGGTYEQYF
13	TRBV29-1	-	TRBJ2-7	-	TGCAGCTATGAAAGGACTGGAAGCTACGAGCAGTACTTC	CSYERTGSYEQYF
14	TRBV15	-	TRBJ2-5	once	TGTGCCACCAGCAGTCGCCTCTCCCAAGAGACCCAGTACTTC	CATSSRLSQETQYF
15	TRBV2	TRBD2	TRBJ2-7	-	TGTGCCAGCAGTGAGTTCGGCGGGAGGGCCTACGAGCAGTACTTC	CASSEFGGRAYEQYF
15	TRBV7-9	TRBD1	TRBJ2-7	-	TGTGCCAGCAGCTCTTTCCGGCAGGGGGCCTACGAGCAGTACTTC	CASSSFRQGAYEQYF
13	TRBV28	-	TRBJ2-5	-	TGTGCCAGCAGTTCACAGATTTCGGGGACCCAGTACTTC	CASSSQISGTQYF
15	TRBV3-1	-	TRBJ1-2	-	TGTGCCAGCAGCCAAGATCTAGGGTCTAACTATGGCTACACCTTC	CASSQDLGSNYGYTF
13	TRBV7-9	-	TRBJ1-4	-	TGTGCCAGCAAGGACACCCCTGCGGCCAAACTGTTTTTT	CASKDTPAAKLFF
12	TRBV27	-	TRBJ2-1	-	TGTGCCAGCAGTCTCGAAAACAATGAGCAGTTCTTC	CASSLENNEQFF
14	TRBV7-3	-	TRBJ2-1	-	TGTGCCAGCAGCTTAACTGGGGGCTCCAATGAGCAGTTCTTC	CASSLTGGSNEQFF
16	TRBV4-2	TRBD2	TRBJ2-7	-	TGTGCCAGCAGCCAAGATTGGCTAGCGGCCTCCTACGAGCAGTACTTC	CASSQDWLAASYEQYF
12	TRBV29-1	-	TRBJ1-2	-	TGCAGCGTTGAAGGGGTTGGATATGGCTACACCTTC	CSVEGVGYGYTF
19	TRBV6-2/TRBV6-3	TRBD2	TRBJ2-2	few	TGTGCCAGCAGTTACTTTTGGGTTCTTAGCGGGGGGAACACCGGGGAGCTGTTTTTT	CASSYFWVLSGGNTGELFF
14	TRBV7-9	TRBD1	TRBJ1-1	few	TGTGCCAGCAGCTTGGGACAGGTGAACACTGAAGCTTTCTTT	CASSLGQVNTEAFF
15	TRBV5-1	TRBD1	TRBJ1-4	-	TGCGCCAGCAGCGAACGTGACAGGGGTATTGAAAAACTGTTTTTT	CASSERDRGIEKLFF
12	TRBV4-1	-	TRBJ2-5	-	TGCGCCAGCAGCCAAGAAGAGGGGACCCAGTACTTC	CASSQEEGTQYF
15	TRBV15	TRBD1	TRBJ1-1	-	TGTGCCACCAGCTCCGCGACAGGGACCAACACTGAAGCTTTCTTT	CATSSATGTNTEAFF
13	TRBV6-4	-	TRBJ2-3	once	TGTGCCAGCAGCAGCGCTAGCGCAGATACGCAGTATTTT	CASSSASADTQYF
14	TRBV6-5	-	TRBJ2-3	-	TGTGCCAGCACCCTGGGACTCCCCGGGGATACGCAGTATTTT	CASTLGLPGDTQYF
15	TRBV9	-	TRBJ2-7	-	TGTGCCAGCAGTTACGAGAACCACCCCTCCTACGAGCAGTACTTC	CASSYENHPSYEQYF
13	TRBV30	-	TRBJ2-5	-	TGTGCCTGGACCCAGGCGAACTCCGAGACCCAGTACTTC	CAWTQANSETQYF
18	TRBV3-1	TRBD2	TRBJ2-5	once	TGTGCCAGCAGCCAAGAGTTTAATAGCGGGAGGGCTTCGGAGACCCAGTACTTC	CASSQEFNSGRASETQYF
19	TRBV7-8	-	TRBJ2-4	-	TGTGCCAGCAGCTACTACCCGCTATCCTCGGGGGAGGAGGGATACATTCAGTACTTC	CASSYYPLSSGEEGYIQYF
13	TRBV7-9	-	TRBJ2-7	-	TGTGCCAGCAGCTTCGGACAGCGCTACGAGCAGTACTTC	CASSFGQRYEQYF
15	TRBV27	-	TRBJ1-4	-	TGTGCCAGCAGTTGGCGTGCCAGGGTTAATGAAAAACTGTTTTTT	CASSWRARVNEKLFF
20	TRBV2	TRBD1	TRBJ1-5	-	TGTGCCAGCAGTGTTGACCCCCCCGGGACAGGGGCTAACTTCAATCAGCCCCAGCATTTT	CASSVDPPGTGANFNQPQHF
16	TRBV5-1	TRBD2	TRBJ2-2	-	TGCGCCAGCAGCTTGGCCTCAAGCGGGGGGCCCGGGGAGCTGTTTTTT	CASSLASSGGPGELFF
14	TRBV28	-	TRBJ2-2	-	TGTGCCAGCAGCCCGGGTAGGGGGGCCGGGGAGCTGTTTTTT	CASSPGRGAGELFF
16	TRBV4-3	-	TRBJ2-1	-	TGCGCCAGCAGCCAAGATAGCGCAGGTTTAAACAATGAGCAGTTCTTC	CASSQDSAGLNNEQFF
14	TRBV12-3/TRBV12-4	-	TRBJ1-3	once	TGTGCCAGCAGTTATGGGAGAACAGGAAACACCATATATTTT	CASSYGRTGNTIYF
16	TRBV7-9	TRBD2	TRBJ2-5	once	TGTGCCAGCAGCCTACCCAGCGGGAGGGCCGGAGAGACCCAGTACTTC	CASSLPSGRAGETQYF